The rows below give T cell receptor beta chains drawn from one sample of a study of blood T cell repertoires in COVID-19. Method: immunoSEQ multiplex PCR; TCRdb's copy keeps in-frame clones and lacks some. Of around 260,000 clones in the sample, around 87% were seen once. Sequencing was performed on peripheral blood. The receptors were sampled from a woman aged 40 to 49 who had recovered from COVID-19. CDR3s leave out the opening cysteine and the closing phenylalanine or tryptophan.

J	V	CDR3
TRBJ2-7	TRBV5-1	ASSLGQGGYEQY
TRBJ1-1	TRBV29-1	SVQGQFNTEAF
TRBJ1-1	TRBV5-5	ASTRVGLTNTEAF
TRBJ1-3	TRBV11-2	ASTTDPSGNTIY
TRBJ1-6	TRBV9	ASSSVGAVYNSPLH
TRBJ1-3	TRBV7-9	ASSLEEKLGSGNTIY
TRBJ1-1	TRBV29-1	SVTEGRGDEAF
TRBJ1-3	TRBV4-3	ASSQDWGVRGNTIY
TRBJ1-2	TRBV19	ASKALGTEYGYT
TRBJ1-3	TRBV25-1	ASSGNRGQGGNTIY
TRBJ1-2	TRBV30	AWSVAAGGGYT
TRBJ1-5	TRBV5-1	ASSVRDRSNQPQH
TRBJ2-5	TRBV28	ASRRSGGRRETQY
TRBJ2-3	TRBV12-3/TRBV12-4	ASSLGTADTQY
TRBJ1-3	TRBV23-1	ASSPGTEYSGNTIY
TRBJ2-4	TRBV5-1	ASSSGTSVGNIQY
TRBJ1-3	TRBV15	ATSGPTGDSSGNTIY
TRBJ1-1	TRBV27	ASSPYLTDNTEAF
TRBJ1-4	TRBV11-2	ASSLEDRGKNEKLF
TRBJ2-2	TRBV2	ASRGDRGYTGELF
TRBJ1-2	TRBV9	ASSPTGAGGYT
TRBJ2-7	TRBV21-1	ASTSDRVFSYEQY
TRBJ2-3	TRBV4-3	ASSHQALAEITDTQY
TRBJ2-5	TRBV7-6	ASSLKGGRPQETQY
TRBJ1-2	TRBV27	ASSLSPDRPYGYT